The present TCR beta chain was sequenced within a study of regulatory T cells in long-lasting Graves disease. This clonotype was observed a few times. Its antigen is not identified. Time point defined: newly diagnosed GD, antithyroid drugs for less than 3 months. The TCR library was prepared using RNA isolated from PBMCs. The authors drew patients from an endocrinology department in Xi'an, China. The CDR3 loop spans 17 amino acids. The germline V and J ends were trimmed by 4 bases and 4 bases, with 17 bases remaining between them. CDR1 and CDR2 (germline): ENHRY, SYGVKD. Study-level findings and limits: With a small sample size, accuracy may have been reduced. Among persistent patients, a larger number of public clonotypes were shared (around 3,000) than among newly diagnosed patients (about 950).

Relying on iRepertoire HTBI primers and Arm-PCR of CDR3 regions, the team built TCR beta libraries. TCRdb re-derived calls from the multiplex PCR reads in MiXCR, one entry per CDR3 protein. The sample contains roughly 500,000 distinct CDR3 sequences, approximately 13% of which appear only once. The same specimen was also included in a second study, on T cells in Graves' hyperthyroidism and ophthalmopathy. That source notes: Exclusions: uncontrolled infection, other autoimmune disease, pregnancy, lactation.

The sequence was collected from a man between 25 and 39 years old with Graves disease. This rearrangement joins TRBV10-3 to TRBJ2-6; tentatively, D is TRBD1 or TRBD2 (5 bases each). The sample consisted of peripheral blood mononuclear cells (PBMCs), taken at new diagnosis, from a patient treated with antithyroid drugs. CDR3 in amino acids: CAISGGRKATGANVLTF. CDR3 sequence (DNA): TGTGCCATCAGTGGGGGACGGAAGGCGACCGGGGCCAACGTCCTGACTTTC.